This T cell receptor (beta chain) was sequenced for a study of T cell repertoires in cytomegalovirus infection. Study results and caveats: The ex vivo response was dominated by HLA-C-restricted CMV-specific TCR beta clonotypes. Cumulative public TCR beta family frequency identified CMV carriers with the relevant HLA.

One entry per CDR3 protein results from TCRdb running MiXCR on the reads. Here the sample spans under 800,000 distinct CDR3 sequences, 20% to 30% being singletons. Germline V gives CDR1 DFQATT, CDR2 SNEGSKA (reference sequence). V lost 8 bases, J lost 7 bases, and 15 bases stayed unmatched. The CDR3 loop spans 14 amino acids. This clonotype was observed a few times. The antigen remains unidentified. The J gene is TRBJ2-3, the V gene TRBV20-1, with 7 nucleotides matching TRBD2. The source is a human donor in good health (CMV status not recorded). Some clones in this sample may be carry-over from other donors' samples. The sample consisted of CD8+ T cells from PBMCs. CDR3 sequence (DNA): TGCAGTCTGCCGGCTGGACTAGGAGCGAATACGCAGTATTTT. Translated, it gives CSLPAGLGANTQYF.